One sample yielded the 22 T cell receptor beta chains listed below, sequenced in a study of blood T cell repertoires in COVID-19. Clones were read by immunoSEQ multiplex PCR, and TCRdb kept only the in-frame ones, dropping some. The table shows fewer than 500,000 clones, with about 89% occurring only once. Material for sequencing was peripheral blood. These receptors all stem from a woman aged 25-40 years with acute or convalescent COVID-19.

The V call is TRBV18, the J call TRBJ2-3; D call uncertain. The CDR3 spans 14 residues. Trimming removed 4 bases from V and 4 bases from J, with 12 bases in between. Per the germline V gene, CDR1 is KGHSH and CDR2 is LQKENI. This chain's CDR3 is CASSLTFRADTQYF. The CDR3 DNA sequence: TGTGCCAGCTCACTGACTTTCAGAGCAGATACGCAGTATTTT.

This chain uses TRBV5-6 with TRBJ2-4, with 7 bases fitting TRBD2. The germline CDR1 and CDR2 sequences are SGHDT and YYEEEE. V gave up 0 bases and J gave up 7 bases; unmatched junction bases: 1. The CDR3 has 13 residues. CDR3 in DNA: TGTGCCAGCAGCTTGGTACTAGCGAACATTCAGTACTTC. It is translated as CASSLVLANIQYF.

V and J are TRBV27 and TRBJ2-3; 9 nucleotides align to TRBD1. CDR3 length: 15 amino acids. Germline assignment: CDR1 MNHEY and CDR2 SMNVEV (reference sequence). The J segment lost 7 bases and the V segment lost 2 bases, leaving 7 bases of the junction unmatched. CDR3 nucleotides: TGTGCCAGCAGTTTACAGGGACAGGGAAAGAATACGCAGTATTTT. Amino acids: CASSLQGQGKNTQYF.

This clone was counted between two and nine times. V is TRBV11-2 and J is TRBJ1-1, with TRBD1 identical over 8 bases. This CDR3 region has 15 residues. Germline CDR1 reads SGHAT; CDR2 reads FQNNGV. The junction had 11 bases not matched to a gene; V was cut back by 5 bases and J by 6 bases. The CDR3 nucleotides are TGTGCCAGCAGCACCCGGACAGGGACAAGGTCTGAAGCTTTCTTT. Residues: CASSTRTGTRSEAFF.

J is TRBJ2-1 and V is TRBV2; tentative D call: TRBD2 (5 bases). Looked up from germline, CDR1 is SNHLY and CDR2 is FYNNEI. This CDR3 region has 16 residues. Trimming took 6 bases from V and 0 from J, leaving 15 bases between them. The CDR3 region is CASSSGRGSSYNEQFF. CDR3 nucleotides: TGTGCCAGCAGCTCTGGACGGGGAAGCTCCTACAATGAGCAGTTCTTC.

The V call is TRBV2, the J call TRBJ2-1; maybe TRBD1 (5 bases). The V end lost 7 bases, the J end lost 3 bases, and 7 bases lay between the germline ends. The CDR3 totals 12 residues. CDR1 SNHLY and CDR2 FYNNEI come from the germline V gene. The CDR3 sequence is CASKDNYNEQFF. DNA for the CDR3: TGTGCCAGCAAGGACAACTACAATGAGCAGTTCTTC.

This chain uses TRBV2 with TRBJ2-7; D is possibly TRBD2 (7 bases). Germline V gene data show CDR1 as SNHLY and CDR2 as FYNNEI. This CDR3 comprises 14 residues. Between the trimmed V and J ends, which lost 7 bases and 5 bases, there was a span of 18 bases. DNA of the CDR3: TGTGCCAGCATCCGGTTTGGCGGGGGCGACGAGCAGTACTTC. Its translation: CASIRFGGGDEQYF.

The chain combines TRBV6-1 with TRBJ2-1, with D perhaps TRBD1 (6 bases). The CDR3 length is 12 residues. V shed 3 bases and J shed 13 bases, with 13 bases lying between them. CDR1 and CDR2 from the germline V gene are MNHNS and SASEGT. CDR3 protein: CASSDPTGRQFF. In nucleotides, the CDR3 is TGTGCCAGCAGTGATCCGACAGGCCGACAGTTCTTC.

This chain connects TRBV7-3 to TRBJ2-3; D is possibly TRBD2 (6 bases). V was cut by 2 bases and J by 6 bases, with 9 bases left in between. CDR1 is SGHTA, CDR2 FQGTGA, per germline. This CDR3 is built from 13 residues. DNA for the CDR3: TGTGCCAGCAGCTTAGGAGGGCTGGATACGCAGTATTTT. It translates to CASSLGGLDTQYF. Looking up the rest from reference TRBV7-3 and TRBJ2-3 gives the full variable domain: GAGVSQTPSNKVTEKGKYVELRCDPISGHTALYWYRQSLGQGPEFLIYFQGTGAADDSGLPNDRFFAVRPEGSVSTLKIQRTERGDSAVYLCASSLGGLDTQYFGPGTRLTVL.

The chain carries TRBV21-1 and TRBJ1-6. TRBV21-1 is labeled a pseudogene. This CDR3 has 16 residues. CDR3 in amino acids: CASSKVSGEANSPLHF. The CDR3 DNA reads TGTGCCAGCAGCAAAGTATCGGGGGAGGCAAATTCACCCCTCCACTTT.

The gene calls are TRBV9 and TRBJ2-7; the D gene is possibly TRBD2 (5 bases). The germline V gene has CDR1 SGDLS and CDR2 YYNGEE. The CDR3 has 13 residues. The V end was cut by 4 bases, the J end by 7 bases, with 15 bases between. Here the CDR3 reads CASSSGSSDEQYF. Here the CDR3 DNA reads TGTGCCAGCAGCTCGGGGTCGAGTGATGAGCAGTACTTC. Together with reference TRBV9 and TRBJ2-7, the CDR3 gives the full variable domain: DSGVTQTPKHLITATGQRVTLRCSPRSGDLSVYWYQQSLDQGLQFLIQYYNGEERAKGNILERFSAQQFPDLHSELNLSSLELGDSALYFCASSSGSSDEQYFGPGTRLTVT.

V and J are TRBV20-1 and TRBJ2-7, with TRBD2 as a possible D gene (5 bases). The V gene's germline CDR1 is DFQATT and CDR2 SNEGSKA (reference sequence). The CDR3 is 12 amino acids. V was shortened by 3 bases and J by 5 bases, with 11 bases between the two germline ends. In DNA, the CDR3 is TGCAGTGCTAGTACTAGTATGGACGAGCAGTACTTC. Translation gives CSASTSMDEQYF.

This chain joins TRBV19 and TRBJ2-5; the D gene is possibly TRBD1 (5 bases). Between the trimmed V and J ends, which lost 7 bases and 5 bases, there was a span of 14 bases. The CDR3 is 13 amino acids. Germline CDR1 is LNHDA and CDR2 is SQIVND (reference sequence). The CDR3 region is CASNLRVGETQYF. The DNA of the CDR3 is TGTGCCAGTAACCTCAGGGTTGGGGAGACCCAGTACTTC.

The CDR3 bases are TGCGCCAGCAGCTTTGGCGGGAGCTCCTACGAGCAGTACTTC. Protein: CASSFGGSSYEQYF. The rearrangement links TRBV5-1 to TRBJ2-7, with TRBD2 identical over 7 bases. V lost 2 bases and J lost 0; bases outside the gene matches: 2. The CDR3 is 14 amino acids. CDR1 is SGHRS and CDR2 is YFSETQ in the germline V gene.

The table lists this clone with a count of one. This same CDR3 is encoded by further DNA sequences in the sample. The chain links TRBV29-1 to TRBJ2-7; D unresolved. The CDR3 is made up of 13 amino acids. Trimming cost V 3 bases and J 0 bases, with 9 bases left between them. Germline CDR1 reads SQVTM; CDR2 reads ANQGSEA. The CDR3 here is CSVETGSSYEQYF. The CDR3 DNA sequence: TGCAGCGTTGAGACGGGTAGCTCCTACGAGCAGTACTTC.

The V gene is TRBV19, the J gene TRBJ2-1; D possibly corresponds to TRBD2 (5 bases). Trimming shortened V by 9 bases and J by 0 bases, and 15 bases separated the two germline ends. The CDR3 has 15 amino acids. Germline loops: CDR1 LNHDA, CDR2 SQIVND (reference sequence). The CDR3 loop reads CASQQAASSYNEQFF. The CDR3 DNA reads as TGTGCCAGCCAACAAGCGGCGAGCTCCTACAATGAGCAGTTCTTC.

This clone was picked up a small number of times. The chain joins TRBV9 to TRBJ2-5; 7 bases are shared with TRBD1. CDR3 length: 14 residues. Germline CDR1 SGDLS, CDR2 YYNGEE. V dropped 3 bases and J dropped 7; count of bases not matched to a gene: 9. The CDR3 nucleotides are TGTGCCAGCAGCGCGGGACAGCCAGGAGGGACCCAGTACTTC. Residues: CASSAGQPGGTQYF.

Written as DNA, the CDR3 is TGTGCCAGTACGGAGGGAACCTACAATGAGCAGTTCTTC. The encoded protein is CASTEGTYNEQFF. This chain joins TRBV19 and TRBJ2-1; D perhaps matches TRBD2 (6 bases). Per germline, CDR1 LNHDA and CDR2 SQIVND (reference sequence). The CDR3 sequence is 13 residues long. V lost 7 bases to trimming and J lost 2 bases, with 9 bases between them.

The chain uses TRBV12-5 and TRBJ2-3; the match to TRBD1 covers 7 bases. The germline V gene has CDR1 LGHNT and CDR2 FRNRAP. With 2 bases clipped from V and 5 bases from J, the junction kept 10 bases outside the gene matches. The CDR3 is made up of 16 amino acids. This chain's CDR3 is CASGLTLRGLGDTQYF. In DNA form, the CDR3 reads TGTGCTAGTGGTTTGACCCTAAGGGGGCTCGGAGATACGCAGTATTTT.

The CDR3 sequence is CASSQTGSAGGNTIYF. The CDR3 DNA sequence: TGTGCCAGCAGCCAGACAGGGTCGGCCGGAGGAAACACCATATATTTT. V and J are TRBV7-9 and TRBJ1-3; TRBD1 matches at 7 bases. Germline lookup yields CDR1 SEHNR and CDR2 FQNEAQ (reference sequence). There are 16 residues in the CDR3. Trimming took 5 bases from V and 4 from J; bases not matched to a gene: 11.

The J gene is TRBJ1-2, the V gene TRBV9; unclear D gene. V gave up 6 bases and J gave up 0 bases, with 3 bases separating them. Germline loops: CDR1 SGDLS, CDR2 YYNGEE. The CDR3 consists of 11 residues. This chain's CDR3 is CASNSNYGYTF. The CDR3 bases are TGTGCCAGCAACTCTAACTATGGCTACACCTTC. Full variable domain (outside the CDR3, taken from reference TRBV9 and TRBJ1-2): DSGVTQTPKHLITATGQRVTLRCSPRSGDLSVYWYQQSLDQGLQFLIQYYNGEERAKGNILERFSAQQFPDLHSELNLSSLELGDSALYFCASNSNYGYTFGSGTRLTVV.

This chain joins TRBV6-5 and TRBJ2-2; D possibly corresponds to TRBD2 (5 bases). The CDR3 has 15 residues. Germline CDR1 and CDR2: MNHEY and SVGAGI. Trimming removed 6 bases from V and 5 bases from J, with 16 bases in between. The CDR3 coding sequence is TGTGCCAGCAGAGTTGTAGGACTTTCAACCGGGGAGCTGTTTTTT. Translating gives CASRVVGLSTGELFF.